Listed below are T cell receptor beta chains from one sample, sequenced in a study of OX40 agonist ivuxolimab in advanced cancers. Some clones are missing from TCRdb's copy, which holds only in-frame ones; the method was immunoSEQ multiplex PCR. The repertoire holds about 100,000 clones, with just over 90% as singletons. Sequencing was performed on CD4+ or CD8+ T cells sorted from blood, taken in a trial of the OX40 agonist ivuxolimab. These receptors came from an adult with an advanced solid tumor such as melanoma, head and neck, liver or kidney cancer. Each CDR3 is given with its conserved first and last residue. A D gene is named only where the DNA matches it firmly. Not all rows give a size; the values are once, few, many and, for expanded clones, a class.

>-|TRBV10-3|-|TRBJ2-3
CAISREITDTQYF
TGTGCCATCAGCCGGGAGATCACAGATACGCAGTATTTT
>-|TRBV6-6|TRBD1|TRBJ1-5
CASSIQGSDNQPQHF
TGTGCCAGCAGTATACAGGGGTCGGACAATCAGCCCCAGCATTTT
>-|TRBV6-1|-|TRBJ1-5
CASSEPHSYNQPQHF
TGTGCCAGCAGTGAACCTCACAGTTACAATCAGCCCCAGCATTTT
>-|TRBV7-2|-|TRBJ2-7
CASSLVQGAYEQYF
TGTGCCAGCAGCTTAGTGCAAGGAGCCTACGAGCAGTACTTC
>-|TRBV5-1|-|TRBJ2-7
CASSLTGANEQYF
TGCGCCAGCAGCTTGACAGGCGCCAACGAGCAGTACTTC
>few|TRBV15|-|TRBJ2-7
CATRRGTTYEQYF
TGTGCCACCAGGCGCGGGACCACCTACGAGCAGTACTTC
>-|TRBV5-1|TRBD1|TRBJ2-2
CASSFSGGANTGELFF
TGCGCCAGCAGCTTCTCAGGGGGAGCGAACACCGGGGAGCTGTTTTTT
>-|TRBV5-1|-|TRBJ1-1
CASSFGGGYEAFF
TGCGCCAGCAGCTTTGGCGGGGGTTATGAAGCTTTCTTT
>few|TRBV19|-|TRBJ1-5
CASNAGNQPQHF
TGTGCCAGTAATGCGGGGAATCAGCCCCAGCATTTT
>-|TRBV7-8|-|TRBJ1-1
CASSPGMNTEAFF
TGTGCCAGCAGCCCAGGGATGAACACTGAAGCTTTCTTT
>-|TRBV5-1|TRBD2|TRBJ2-1
CASSLGLAGGDEQFF
TGCGCCAGCAGCCTCGGACTAGCGGGAGGCGATGAGCAGTTCTTC
>-|TRBV27|TRBD2|TRBJ2-3
CASSPWTSGTARMDTQYF
TGTGCCAGCAGTCCTTGGACTAGCGGGACAGCTCGCATGGATACGCAGTATTTT
>-|TRBV7-2|TRBD2|TRBJ2-2
CASSFKPGLETGELFF
TGTGCCAGCAGCTTTAAACCGGGACTAGAGACCGGGGAGCTGTTTTTT
>-|TRBV7-6|TRBD1|TRBJ2-7
CASSLRQGAYEQYF
TGTGCCAGCAGCTTACGACAGGGGGCCTACGAGCAGTACTTC
>-|TRBV5-1|TRBD1|TRBJ1-4
CASSPLDRVNEKLFF
TGCGCCAGCAGCCCTCTGGACAGGGTTAATGAAAAACTGTTTTTT
>few|TRBV9|TRBD2|TRBJ2-2
CASREGPNTGELFF
TGTGCCAGCCGGGAGGGCCCGAACACCGGGGAGCTGTTTTTT
>-|TRBV5-4|TRBD1|TRBJ1-1
CASSPGTGSFVTEAFF
TGTGCCAGCAGCCCTGGGACAGGGAGCTTTGTCACTGAAGCTTTCTTT
>-|TRBV4-2|-|TRBJ1-5
CASSQDTGNSNQPQHF
TGTGCCAGCAGCCAAGATACAGGGAATAGCAATCAGCCCCAGCATTTT
>-|TRBV7-3|-|TRBJ2-1
CASSLGGSDEQFF
TGTGCCAGCAGCCTGGGGGGTTCGGATGAGCAGTTCTTC
>-|TRBV6-1|TRBD1|TRBJ2-7
CASSVGQGAINEQYF
TGTGCCAGCAGTGTGGGACAGGGGGCGATCAACGAGCAGTACTTC
>-|TRBV2|-|TRBJ2-7
CASSESGGEQYF
TGTGCCAGCAGTGAATCCGGGGGCGAGCAGTACTTC
>few|TRBV7-9|TRBD1|TRBJ1-1
CASSFGDRNTEAFF
TGTGCCAGCAGCTTTGGGGACAGGAACACTGAAGCTTTCTTT
>-|TRBV13|TRBD2|TRBJ2-7
CASRGAGGGYEQYF
TGTGCCAGCAGAGGAGCGGGAGGGGGTTACGAGCAGTACTTC
>-|TRBV7-9|-|TRBJ1-5
CASSLNPNQPQHF
TGTGCCAGCAGCTTAAACCCAAATCAGCCCCAGCATTTT
>-|TRBV7-9|-|TRBJ2-5
CASSLSVETQYF
TGTGCCAGCAGCTTATCAGTAGAGACCCAGTACTTC
>-|TRBV6-1|TRBD1|TRBJ1-4
CASSERTGSNEKLFF
TGTGCCAGCAGTGAGAGGACAGGGTCTAATGAAAAACTGTTTTTT
>-|TRBV7-2|-|TRBJ2-3
CASSLDRATDTQYF
TGTGCCAGCAGCTTAGACAGGGCGACAGATACGCAGTATTTT
>-|TRBV14|-|TRBJ1-1
CASSQGGNTEAFF
TGTGCCAGCAGCCAAGGGGGGAACACTGAAGCTTTCTTT
>-|TRBV21-1|-|TRBJ2-7
CASSSPRFQEAYEQYF
TGTGCCAGCAGCAGTCCACGGTTCCAGGAGGCCTACGAGCAGTACTTC
>-|TRBV11-2|TRBD1|TRBJ2-1
CASSFRGTVYNEQFF
TGTGCCAGCAGTTTTCGTGGGACAGTTTACAATGAGCAGTTCTTC
>-|TRBV5-1|TRBD2|TRBJ2-1
CASSLEVGRAYNEQFF
TGCGCCAGCAGCTTGGAGGTCGGGAGGGCCTACAATGAGCAGTTCTTC
>-|TRBV9|-|TRBJ2-2
CASSSRSLNTGELFF
TGTGCCAGCAGCTCTAGAAGCCTCAACACCGGGGAGCTGTTTTTT
>once|TRBV5-1|TRBD1|TRBJ2-3
CASSTTGGVVTDTQYF
TGCGCCAGCAGTACGACAGGGGGTGTAGTCACAGATACGCAGTATTTT
>-|TRBV5-1|-|TRBJ1-4
CASSQGQAETEKLFF
TGCGCCAGCAGCCAGGGGCAGGCGGAGACTGAAAAACTGTTTTTT